The 6 T cell receptor beta chains reported below all come from one sample, sequenced in a study of T cell changes during pregnancy in multiple sclerosis. TCRdb's table, derived via immunoSEQ multiplex PCR, lists solely in-frame clones and lacks some. The table lists around 74,000 clones, 75% to 90% of them singletons. Material: peripheral blood, obtained before pregnancy. The receptors were sampled from a female donor with multiple sclerosis, enrolled in a pregnancy study.

This rearrangement joins TRBV7-8 to TRBJ1-5, with D hard to call. CDR1 is SGHVS, CDR2 FQNEAQ, per germline. The CDR3 is 12 residues long. Trimming cost V 4 bases and J 13 bases, with 14 bases left between them. The CDR3 region is CASSSNTSPQHF. CDR3 nucleotides: TGTGCCAGCAGCTCCAACACATCCCCGCAGCATTTT.

The V call is TRBV5-6, the J call TRBJ2-7; 13 nucleotides align to TRBD2. Germline V gene data show CDR1 as SGHDT and CDR2 as YYEEEE. Trimming removed 3 bases from V and 1 base from J; junction bases left unmatched: 1. This CDR3 contains 15 residues. The CDR3 region is CASSSLAGGSYEQYF. The CDR3 DNA is TGTGCCAGCAGCTCACTAGCGGGAGGGTCCTACGAGCAGTACTTC.

J is TRBJ2-7 and V is TRBV19; D not resolved. V lost 3 bases and J lost 3, with 15 bases in between. This CDR3 spans 15 amino acids. In germline, CDR1 is LNHDA, CDR2 SQIVND (reference sequence). The CDR3 coding sequence is TGTGCCAGTAGTATGGCTCGTTTTGTTTGCTACGAGCAGTACTTC. This codes for CASSMARFVCYEQYF. Using reference TRBV19 and TRBJ2-7 for the parts outside the CDR3, the full variable domain is DGGITQSPKYLFRKEGQNVTLSCEQNLNHDAMYWYRQDPGQGLRLIYYSQIVNDFQKGDIAEGYSVSREKKESFPLTVTSAQKNPTAFYLCASSMARFVCYEQYFGPGTRLTVT.

By sample fraction, this clone is medium-sized (0.01 to 0.1%). The gene calls are TRBV5-1 and TRBJ2-5; D ambiguous. Germline V gives CDR1 SGHRS, CDR2 YFSETQ. Deletions cut 2 bases from V and 5 bases from J, with 16 bases between. The CDR3 spans 15 residues. The DNA of the CDR3 is TGCGCCAGCAGCTTTTTCCCGGGTCAGACGGAGACCCAGTACTTC. Translated: CASSFFPGQTETQYF.

The gene calls are TRBV11-2 and TRBJ2-1; no definite D call. The V gene lost 5 bases and the J gene lost 5 bases, with 4 bases spanning the gap. CDR1 is SGHAT and CDR2 is FQNNGV in the germline V gene. The CDR3 totals 11 residues. In DNA form, the CDR3 reads TGTGCCAGCAGCCTAAACAATGAGCAGTTCTTC. Translating gives CASSLNNEQFF.

In its sample, this clone was seen once. The V call is TRBV29-1, the J call TRBJ2-3, with TRBD2 identical over 10 bases. CDR1 and CDR2 from the germline V gene are SQVTM and ANQGSEA. This CDR3 contains 14 residues. V shed 7 bases, J shed 2 bases, and the junction held 6 bases outside the gene matches. In DNA form, the CDR3 reads TGCAGCGCTAAACTAGCGGGATTCACAGATACGCAGTATTTT. It specifies CSAKLAGFTDTQYF.